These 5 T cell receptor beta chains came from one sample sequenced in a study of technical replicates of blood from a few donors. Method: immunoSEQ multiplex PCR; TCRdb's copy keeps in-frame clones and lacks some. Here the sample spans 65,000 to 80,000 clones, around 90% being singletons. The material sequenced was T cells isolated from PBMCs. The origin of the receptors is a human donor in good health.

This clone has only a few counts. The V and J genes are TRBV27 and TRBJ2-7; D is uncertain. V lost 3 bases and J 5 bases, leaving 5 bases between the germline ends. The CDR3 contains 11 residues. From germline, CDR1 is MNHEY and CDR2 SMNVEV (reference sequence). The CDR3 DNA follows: TGTGCCAGCAGTTTTGGCCACGAGCAGTACTTC. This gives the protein CASSFGHEQYF.

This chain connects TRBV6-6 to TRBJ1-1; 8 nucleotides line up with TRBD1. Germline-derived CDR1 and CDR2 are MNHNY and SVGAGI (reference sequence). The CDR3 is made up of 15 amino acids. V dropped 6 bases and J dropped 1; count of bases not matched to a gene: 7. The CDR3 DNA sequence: TGTGCCAGCAGCCTTTCGGACAGGGCGAACACTGAAGCTTTCTTT. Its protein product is CASSLSDRANTEAFF.

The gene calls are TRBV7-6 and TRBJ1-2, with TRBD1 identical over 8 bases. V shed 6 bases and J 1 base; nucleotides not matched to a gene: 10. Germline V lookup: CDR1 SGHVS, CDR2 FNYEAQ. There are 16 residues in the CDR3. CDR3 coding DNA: TGTGCCAGCAGTACCGGGACAGGACCTTTTAACTATGGCTACACCTTC. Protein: CASSTGTGPFNYGYTF.

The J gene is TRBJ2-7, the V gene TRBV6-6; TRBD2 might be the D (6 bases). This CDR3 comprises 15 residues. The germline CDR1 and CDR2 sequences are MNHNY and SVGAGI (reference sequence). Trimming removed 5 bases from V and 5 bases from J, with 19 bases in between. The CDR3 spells CASSPGTRFADEQYF. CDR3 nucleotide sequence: TGTGCCAGCAGTCCCGGGACTCGTTTCGCGGACGAGCAGTACTTC.

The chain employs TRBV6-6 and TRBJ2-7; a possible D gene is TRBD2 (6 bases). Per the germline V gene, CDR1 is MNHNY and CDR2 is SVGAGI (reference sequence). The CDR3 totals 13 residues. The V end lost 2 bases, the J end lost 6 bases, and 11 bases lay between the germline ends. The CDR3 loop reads CASSYRAGGEQYF. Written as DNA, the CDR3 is TGTGCCAGCAGTTACCGAGCCGGGGGCGAGCAGTACTTC.